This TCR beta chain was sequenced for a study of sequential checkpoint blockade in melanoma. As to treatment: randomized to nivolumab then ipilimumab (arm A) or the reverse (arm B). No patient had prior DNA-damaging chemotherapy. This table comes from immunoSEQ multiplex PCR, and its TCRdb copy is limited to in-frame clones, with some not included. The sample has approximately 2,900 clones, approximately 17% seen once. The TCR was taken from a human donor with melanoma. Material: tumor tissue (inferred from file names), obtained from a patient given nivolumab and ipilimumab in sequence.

The CDR3 coding sequence is TGTGCGATAGCGGGAGGCCTTAATGAAAAACTGTTTTTT. Amino acids: CAIAGGLNEKLFF. The chain employs TRBV6-8 and TRBJ1-4; D is unresolved. Germline V gives CDR1 MNHGY, CDR2 SAAAGT. This CDR3 has 13 residues.